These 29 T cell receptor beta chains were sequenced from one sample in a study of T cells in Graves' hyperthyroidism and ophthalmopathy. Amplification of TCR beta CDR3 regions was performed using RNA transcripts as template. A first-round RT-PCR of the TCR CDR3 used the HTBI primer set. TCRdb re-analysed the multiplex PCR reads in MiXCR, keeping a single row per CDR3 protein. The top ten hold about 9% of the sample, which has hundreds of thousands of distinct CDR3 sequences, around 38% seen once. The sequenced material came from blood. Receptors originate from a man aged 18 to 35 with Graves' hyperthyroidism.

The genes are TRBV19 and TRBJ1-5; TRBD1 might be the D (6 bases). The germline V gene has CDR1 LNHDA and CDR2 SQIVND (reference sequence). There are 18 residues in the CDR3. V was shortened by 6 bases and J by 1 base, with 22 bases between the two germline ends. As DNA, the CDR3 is TGTGCCAGTAGGAACAGGGCTTATTTTCTTGAAAGCAATCAGCCCCAGCATTTT. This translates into CASRNRAYFLESNQPQHF.

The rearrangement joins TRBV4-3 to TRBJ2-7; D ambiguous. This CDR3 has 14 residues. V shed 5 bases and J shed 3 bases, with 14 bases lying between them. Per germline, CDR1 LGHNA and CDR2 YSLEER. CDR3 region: CASSVGSGNYEQYF. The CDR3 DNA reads TGCGCCAGCAGCGTGGGAAGTGGGAACTACGAGCAGTACTTC.

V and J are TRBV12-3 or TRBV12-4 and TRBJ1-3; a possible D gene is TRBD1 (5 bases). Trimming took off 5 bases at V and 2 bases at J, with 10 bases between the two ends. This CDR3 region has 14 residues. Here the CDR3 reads CASSPPGPGNTIYF. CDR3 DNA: TGTGCCAGCAGTCCACCAGGGCCTGGAAACACCATATATTTT.

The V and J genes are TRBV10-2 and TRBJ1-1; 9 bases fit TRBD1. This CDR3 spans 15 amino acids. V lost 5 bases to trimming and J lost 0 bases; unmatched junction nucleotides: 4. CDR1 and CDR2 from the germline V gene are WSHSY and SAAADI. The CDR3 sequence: CASSWDREMNTEAFF. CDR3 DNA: TGCGCCAGCAGTTGGGACAGGGAAATGAACACTGAAGCTTTCTTT.

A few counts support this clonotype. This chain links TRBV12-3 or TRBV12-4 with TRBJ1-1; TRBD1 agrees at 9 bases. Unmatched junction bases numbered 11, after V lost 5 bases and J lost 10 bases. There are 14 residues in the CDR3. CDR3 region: CASSQMDRGSGAFF. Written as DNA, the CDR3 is TGTGCCAGCAGTCAAATGGACAGGGGTTCGGGAGCTTTCTTT.

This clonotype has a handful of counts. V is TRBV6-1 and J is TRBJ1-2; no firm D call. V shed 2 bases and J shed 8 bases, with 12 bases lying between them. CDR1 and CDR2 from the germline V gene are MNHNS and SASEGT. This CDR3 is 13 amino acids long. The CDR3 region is CASSEREERGYTF. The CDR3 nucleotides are TGTGCCAGCAGTGAACGGGAGGAGAGAGGCTACACCTTC.

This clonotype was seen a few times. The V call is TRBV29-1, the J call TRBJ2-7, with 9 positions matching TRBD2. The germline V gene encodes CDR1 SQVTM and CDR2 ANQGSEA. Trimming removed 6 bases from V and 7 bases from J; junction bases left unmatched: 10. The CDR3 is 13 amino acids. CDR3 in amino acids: CSVSGGPKGEQYF. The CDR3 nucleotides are TGCAGCGTCAGCGGGGGGCCGAAGGGGGAGCAGTACTTC.

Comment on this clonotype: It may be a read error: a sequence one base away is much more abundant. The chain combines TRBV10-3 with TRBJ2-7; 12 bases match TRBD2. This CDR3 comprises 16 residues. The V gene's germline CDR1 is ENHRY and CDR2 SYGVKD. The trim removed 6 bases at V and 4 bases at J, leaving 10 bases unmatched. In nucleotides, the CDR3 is TGTGCCATCAGGGACCAGCGGACTAGCGGGGAATACGAGCAGTACTTC. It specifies CAIRDQRTSGEYEQYF.

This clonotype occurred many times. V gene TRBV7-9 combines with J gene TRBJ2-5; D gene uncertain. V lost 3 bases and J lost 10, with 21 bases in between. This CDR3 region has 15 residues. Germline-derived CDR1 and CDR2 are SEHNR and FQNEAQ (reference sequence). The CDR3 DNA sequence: TGTGCCAGCAGCTTCAAATCGGCAGGCCGGGTTGGCCAGTACTTC. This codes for CASSFKSAGRVGQYF.

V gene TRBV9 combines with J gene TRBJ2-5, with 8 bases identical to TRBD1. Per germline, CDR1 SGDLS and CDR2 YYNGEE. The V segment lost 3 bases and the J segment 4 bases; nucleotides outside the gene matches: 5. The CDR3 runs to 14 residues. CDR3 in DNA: TGTGCCAGCAGCGCGACAGGGGATAGAGAGACCCAGTACTTC. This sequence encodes CASSATGDRETQYF.

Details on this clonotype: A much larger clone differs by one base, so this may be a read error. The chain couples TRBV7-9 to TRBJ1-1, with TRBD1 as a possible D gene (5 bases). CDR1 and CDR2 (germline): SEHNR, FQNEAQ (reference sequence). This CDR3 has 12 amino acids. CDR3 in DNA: TGTGCCACCAGCTCGGGGGACGTTCAAGCTTTCTTT. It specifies CATSSGDVQAFF.

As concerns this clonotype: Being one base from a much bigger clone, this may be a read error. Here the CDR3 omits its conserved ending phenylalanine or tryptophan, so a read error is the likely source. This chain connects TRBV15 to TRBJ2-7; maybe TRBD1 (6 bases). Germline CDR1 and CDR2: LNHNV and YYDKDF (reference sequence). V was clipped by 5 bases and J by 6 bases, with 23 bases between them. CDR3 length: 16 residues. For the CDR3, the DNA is TGTGCCACCAGCGGGGAGCTCAGGGGAATGGGCCCCGAGCAGTACCTC. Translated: CATSGELRGMGPEQYL.

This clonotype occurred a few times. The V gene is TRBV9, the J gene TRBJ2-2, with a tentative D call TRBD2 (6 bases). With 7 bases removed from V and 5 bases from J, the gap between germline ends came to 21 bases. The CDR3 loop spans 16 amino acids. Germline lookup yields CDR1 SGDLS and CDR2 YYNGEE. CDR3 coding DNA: TGTGCCAGCCAACCTACTGGGGCAGGGAGGACCGGGGAGCTGTTTTTT. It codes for CASQPTGAGRTGELFF.

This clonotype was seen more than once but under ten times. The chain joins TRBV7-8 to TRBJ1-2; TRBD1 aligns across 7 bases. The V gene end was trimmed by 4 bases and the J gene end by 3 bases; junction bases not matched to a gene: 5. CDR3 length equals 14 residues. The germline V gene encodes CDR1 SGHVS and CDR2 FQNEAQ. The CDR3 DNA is TGTGCCAGCAGCTCCGGACAGGCCTACTATGGCTACACCTTC. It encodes CASSSGQAYYGYTF.

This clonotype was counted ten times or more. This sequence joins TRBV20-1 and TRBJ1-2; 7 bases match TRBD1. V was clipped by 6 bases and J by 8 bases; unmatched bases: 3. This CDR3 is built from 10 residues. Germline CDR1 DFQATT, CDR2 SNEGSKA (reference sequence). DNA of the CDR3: TGCAGTGCAACAGGGGAAGGCTACACCTTC. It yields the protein CSATGEGYTF.

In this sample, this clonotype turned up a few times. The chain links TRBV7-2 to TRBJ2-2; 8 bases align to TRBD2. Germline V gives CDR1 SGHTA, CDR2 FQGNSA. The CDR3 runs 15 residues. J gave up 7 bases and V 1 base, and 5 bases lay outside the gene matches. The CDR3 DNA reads TGTGCCAGCAGCTTAGGTAGCGGGATAGTCGGGGAGCTGTTTTTT. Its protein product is CASSLGSGIVGELFF. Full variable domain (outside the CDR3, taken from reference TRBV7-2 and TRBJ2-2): GAGVSQSPSNKVTEKGKDVELRCDPISGHTALYWYRQSLGQGLEFLIYFQGNSAPDKSGLPSDRFSAERTGGSVSTLTIQRTQQEDSAVYLCASSLGSGIVGELFFGEGSRLTVL.

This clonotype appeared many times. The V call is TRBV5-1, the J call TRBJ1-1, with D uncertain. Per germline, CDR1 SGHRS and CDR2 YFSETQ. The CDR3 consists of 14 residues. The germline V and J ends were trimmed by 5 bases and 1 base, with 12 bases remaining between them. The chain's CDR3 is CASRYRGSNTEAFF. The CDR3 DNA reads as TGCGCCAGCAGGTACAGAGGGTCGAACACTGAAGCTTTCTTT.

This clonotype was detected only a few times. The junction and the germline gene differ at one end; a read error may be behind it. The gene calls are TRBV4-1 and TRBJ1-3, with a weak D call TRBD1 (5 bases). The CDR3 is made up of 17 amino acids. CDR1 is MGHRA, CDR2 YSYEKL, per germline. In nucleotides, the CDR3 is TGTGCCAGCAGCCAAGATGGGACCAGCCTCTCTGGAAACACCATATATTTT. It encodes CASSQDGTSLSGNTIYF.

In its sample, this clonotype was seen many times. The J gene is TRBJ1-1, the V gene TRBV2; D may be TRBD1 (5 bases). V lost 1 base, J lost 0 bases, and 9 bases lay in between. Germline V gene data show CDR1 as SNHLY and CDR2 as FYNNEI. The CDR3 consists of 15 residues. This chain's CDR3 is CASSEGHRMNTEAFF. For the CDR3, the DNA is TGTGCCAGCAGTGAAGGACACAGGATGAACACTGAAGCTTTCTTT.

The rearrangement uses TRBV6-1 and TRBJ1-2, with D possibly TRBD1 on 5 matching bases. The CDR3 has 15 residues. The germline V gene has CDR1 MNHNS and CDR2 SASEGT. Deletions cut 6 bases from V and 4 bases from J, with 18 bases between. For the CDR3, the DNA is TGTGCCAGCAGCGAGGAAAGGGGCGTTGGCTATGGCTACACCTTC. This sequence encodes CASSEERGVGYGYTF.

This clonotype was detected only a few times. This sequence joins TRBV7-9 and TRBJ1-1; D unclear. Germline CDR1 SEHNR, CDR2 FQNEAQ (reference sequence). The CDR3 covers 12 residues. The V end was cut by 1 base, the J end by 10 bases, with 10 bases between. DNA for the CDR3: TGTGCCAGCAGCTTAGAAAGCCTGGGAGCTTTCTTT. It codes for CASSLESLGAFF.

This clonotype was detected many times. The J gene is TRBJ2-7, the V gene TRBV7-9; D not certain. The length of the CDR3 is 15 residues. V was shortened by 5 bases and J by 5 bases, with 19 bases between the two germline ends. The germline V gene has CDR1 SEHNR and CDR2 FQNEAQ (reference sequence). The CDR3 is CASSPHSKALNEQYF. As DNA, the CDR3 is TGTGCCAGCAGCCCGCACAGTAAAGCTCTCAACGAGCAGTACTTC.

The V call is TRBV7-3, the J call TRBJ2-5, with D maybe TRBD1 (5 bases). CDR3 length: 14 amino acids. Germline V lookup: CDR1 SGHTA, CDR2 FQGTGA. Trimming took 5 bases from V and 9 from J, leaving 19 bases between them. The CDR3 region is CASSVGALSEAQYF. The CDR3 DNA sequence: TGTGCCAGCAGCGTAGGGGCCCTCTCCGAGGCCCAGTACTTC.

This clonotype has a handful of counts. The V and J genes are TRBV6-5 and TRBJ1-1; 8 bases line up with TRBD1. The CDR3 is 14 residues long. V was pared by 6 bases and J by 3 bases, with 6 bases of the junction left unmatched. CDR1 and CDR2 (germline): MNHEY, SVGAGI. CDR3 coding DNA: TGTGCCAGCAGCGTACAGGGGGGTGACACTGAAGCTTTCTTT. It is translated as CASSVQGGDTEAFF.

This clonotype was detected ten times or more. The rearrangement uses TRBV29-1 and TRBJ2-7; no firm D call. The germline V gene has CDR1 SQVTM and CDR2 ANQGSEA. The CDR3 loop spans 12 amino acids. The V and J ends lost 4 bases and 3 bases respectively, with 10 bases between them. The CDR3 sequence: CSVVAGLYEQYF. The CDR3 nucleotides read TGCAGCGTTGTCGCAGGTCTCTACGAGCAGTACTTC.

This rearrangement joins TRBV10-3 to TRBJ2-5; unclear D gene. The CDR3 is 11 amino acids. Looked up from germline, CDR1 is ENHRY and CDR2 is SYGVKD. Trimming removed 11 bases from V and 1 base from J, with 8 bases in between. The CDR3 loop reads CAVWGQETQYF. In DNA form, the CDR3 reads TGTGCCGTTTGGGGCCAAGAGACCCAGTACTTC.

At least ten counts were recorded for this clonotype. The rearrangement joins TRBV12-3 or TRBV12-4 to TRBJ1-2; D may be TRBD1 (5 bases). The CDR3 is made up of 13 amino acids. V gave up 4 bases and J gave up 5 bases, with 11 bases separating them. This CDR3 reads CASSYRDGYGYTF. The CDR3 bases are TGTGCCAGCAGTTACCGGGACGGATATGGCTACACCTTC.

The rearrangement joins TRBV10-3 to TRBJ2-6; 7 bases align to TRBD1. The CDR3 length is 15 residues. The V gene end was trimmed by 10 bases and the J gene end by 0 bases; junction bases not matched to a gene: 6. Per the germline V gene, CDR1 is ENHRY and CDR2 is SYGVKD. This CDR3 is CATGTVSSGANVLTF. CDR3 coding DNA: TGTGCCACCGGGACAGTCAGCTCTGGGGCCAACGTCCTGACTTTC.

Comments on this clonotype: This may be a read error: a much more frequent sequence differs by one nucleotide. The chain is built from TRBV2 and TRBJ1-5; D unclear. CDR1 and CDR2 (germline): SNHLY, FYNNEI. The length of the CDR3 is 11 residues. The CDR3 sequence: CASSRKQPQHF. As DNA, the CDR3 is TGTGCCAGCAGCCGCAAGCAGCCCCAGCATTTT.